This T cell receptor (beta chain) was sequenced for a study of immune evolution from preneoplasia to lung adenocarcinoma (dated by TCRdb to 2020 to 2022). About the investigation overall: Immune contexture across lung adenocarcinoma precursors and invasive adenocarcinoma was profiled using immune gene expression, TCR sequencing and multiplex immunofluorescence. The TCR sequencing data were obtained from more than 45 patients. A total of 50 to 55 patients with pulmonary nodules who underwent surgical resection were included in the overall cohort. The immune data were integrated with whole exome sequencing and methylation data from the same cohort of nodules. POLYSOLVER was used to infer Class I HLA alleles from exome data, and LOHHLA was used to detect allele-specific HLA loss. Resected precursor lesions (AAH, AIS, MIA) and invasive adenocarcinomas were compared against paired morphologically normal lung tissue. It was reported in the study that about 100 samples were used for TCR sequencing. Sample size was based on specimen availability rather than a prior power calculation. The full study reports these points: Because all patients were from Japan and China, applicability to Western populations was uncertain. Top T cell clone frequencies were highest in normal lung and appeared to decrease progressively from AAH through AIS, MIA and invasive adenocarcinoma. The findings were based on association rather than direct causation, and larger cohorts with long-term follow-up and longitudinal biopsies were deemed needed. Normal lung showed the highest clonality, whereas later-stage lesions appeared to have higher T cell density and diversity but lower clonality.

Using the immunoSEQ hsTCRbeta Kit, TCR beta CDR3 regions were sequenced from DNA. In the original analysis: TCR sequencing data were analysed with the ImmunoSEQ Analyzer. T cell clonality was calculated on productive rearrangements as 1 minus Pielou's evenness. T cell diversity was measured with the inverse Simpson index on productive templates. T cell density was defined as TCR beta template counts normalized to usable DNA, with usable DNA estimated by amplification and sequencing of housekeeping genes. Two-sided Kruskal-Wallis tests were used to compare TCR metrics across histologic stages. Not all clones reach the TCRdb copy of this immuneACCESS table, which keeps in-frame sequences only. Checked studies attribute under half of the gap to unresolved V genes and leave the rest unexplained. The V and J calls and clone size come from that table; D and trimming were worked out from the DNA. This sample comprises about 11,000 clones, around three quarters of them detected only once. 25% to 35% of the sample is in the top ten clones.

As for this clone: Its antigen is still unknown. Base qualities are not at hand, and no much larger clone is one base apart.

The patients had resection in Japan or China between about 2014 and 2018. Histologic diagnosis of each case was confirmed independently by two lung cancer pathologists on H&E slides. FFPE tissue was used for DNA isolation with the AllPrep DNA/RNA FFPE Kit. According to the germline V gene (reference sequence), CDR1 reads LNHDA and CDR2 reads SQIVND. Relative to germline, V is 9 bases shorter and J is 0 bases shorter, with 5 bases between their ends. The CDR3 numbers 11 residues from cysteine through phenylalanine. The only DNA kept is the CDR3, 33 bases in frame from the first base. The V and J segments used are TRBV19 and TRBJ1-1, with no confidently assigned D gene. The sequence derives from a person between 55 and 69 years old with lung adenocarcinoma. Some clones in this sample may be carry-over from other donors' samples. Sequencing was done on a sample of FFPE normal lung tissue adjacent to the tumor. CDR3 protein: CASLMNTEAFF. The sequence in DNA is TGTGCCAGCCTTATGAACACTGAAGCTTTCTTT.